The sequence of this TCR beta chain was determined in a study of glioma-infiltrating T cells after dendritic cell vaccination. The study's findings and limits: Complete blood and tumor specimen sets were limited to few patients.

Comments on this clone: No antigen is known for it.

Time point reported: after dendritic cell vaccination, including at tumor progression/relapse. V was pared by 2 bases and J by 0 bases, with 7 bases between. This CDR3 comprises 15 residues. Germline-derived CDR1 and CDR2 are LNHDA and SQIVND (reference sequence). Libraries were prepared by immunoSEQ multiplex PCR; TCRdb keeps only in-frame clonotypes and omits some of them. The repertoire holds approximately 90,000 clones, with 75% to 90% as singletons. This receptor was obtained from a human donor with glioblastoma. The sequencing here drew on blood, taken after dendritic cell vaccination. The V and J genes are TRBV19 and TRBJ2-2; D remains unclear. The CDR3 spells CASSISSANTGELFF. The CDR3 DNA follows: TGTGCCAGTAGTATAAGCAGCGCGAACACCGGGGAGCTGTTTTTT. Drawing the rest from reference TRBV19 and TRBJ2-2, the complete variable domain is DGGITQSPKYLFRKEGQNVTLSCEQNLNHDAMYWYRQDPGQGLRLIYYSQIVNDFQKGDIAEGYSVSREKKESFPLTVTSAQKNPTAFYLCASSISSANTGELFFGEGSRLTVL.